Listed below are T cell receptor beta chains from one sample, sequenced in a study of beta chain features in type 1 diabetes. Method: immunoSEQ multiplex PCR; TCRdb's copy keeps in-frame clones and lacks some. Here the sample spans 300,000 to 350,000 clones, 13% to 15% being singletons. The sequencing input was central memory CD4+ T cells from blood. These receptor sequences come from a man aged 30 to 39 in good health. Both conserved end residues are part of each CDR3. D genes are given only for firm matches. Not every row has a clone size; where given, it reads once, few, many or a size class.

v_call: TRBV19; j_call: TRBJ1-5; clone_size: NA; d_call: NA; cdr3_aa: CASRIGGNQPQHF
v_call: TRBV7-2; j_call: TRBJ1-4; clone_size: NA; d_call: NA; cdr3_aa: CASSDRAANNEKLFF
v_call: TRBV19; j_call: TRBJ1-1; clone_size: NA; d_call: NA; cdr3_aa: CASTITGRTEAFF
v_call: TRBV13; j_call: TRBJ2-3; clone_size: few; d_call: NA; cdr3_aa: CASSRRTDTQYF
v_call: TRBV7-6; j_call: TRBJ2-4; clone_size: many; d_call: TRBD1; cdr3_aa: CASSTPGQSIYF
v_call: TRBV6-6; j_call: TRBJ2-3; clone_size: NA; d_call: TRBD1; cdr3_aa: CASRRTGGTDTQYF
v_call: TRBV7-2; j_call: TRBJ1-2; clone_size: few; d_call: NA; cdr3_aa: CASSLAGEGVYNGYTF
v_call: TRBV7-2; j_call: TRBJ2-1; clone_size: few; d_call: NA; cdr3_aa: CASSPRGIVYNEQFF
v_call: TRBV9; j_call: TRBJ2-1; clone_size: NA; d_call: TRBD2; cdr3_aa: CASSFNGRAHNEQFF
v_call: TRBV5-1; j_call: TRBJ1-6; clone_size: NA; d_call: TRBD1; cdr3_aa: CASSSRPGQYNSPLHF
v_call: TRBV15; j_call: TRBJ1-1; clone_size: few; d_call: NA; cdr3_aa: CATSREDTKAFF
v_call: TRBV6-5; j_call: TRBJ2-5; clone_size: few; d_call: NA; cdr3_aa: CASTLTAQQETQYF
v_call: TRBV7-9; j_call: TRBJ2-3; clone_size: few; d_call: NA; cdr3_aa: CASSFGGLGTDTQYF
v_call: TRBV5-6; j_call: TRBJ2-1; clone_size: NA; d_call: NA; cdr3_aa: CASSFWGSYNEQFF
v_call: TRBV19; j_call: TRBJ1-1; clone_size: few; d_call: TRBD1; cdr3_aa: CASSIDDRVNTEAFF
v_call: TRBV29-1; j_call: TRBJ2-7; clone_size: NA; d_call: TRBD1; cdr3_aa: CSVRGTGQDEQYF
v_call: TRBV11-2; j_call: TRBJ2-1; clone_size: NA; d_call: TRBD2; cdr3_aa: CASREAGGAGNEQFF
v_call: TRBV2; j_call: TRBJ1-1; clone_size: NA; d_call: NA; cdr3_aa: CASSMDSNTEAFF
v_call: TRBV30; j_call: TRBJ1-2; clone_size: few; d_call: NA; cdr3_aa: CAWSVGRVGYTF
v_call: TRBV6-5; j_call: TRBJ1-6; clone_size: many; d_call: NA; cdr3_aa: CASSYLQGSSPLHF
v_call: TRBV10-2; j_call: TRBJ1-5; clone_size: NA; d_call: NA; cdr3_aa: CASSLYSNQPQHF
v_call: TRBV27; j_call: TRBJ2-2; clone_size: NA; d_call: NA; cdr3_aa: CASSYFRGKGNTGELFF
v_call: TRBV18; j_call: TRBJ2-7; clone_size: NA; d_call: NA; cdr3_aa: CASSPKGTEQYF
v_call: TRBV7-2; j_call: TRBJ2-7; clone_size: NA; d_call: NA; cdr3_aa: CASSSGTGYYEQYF
v_call: TRBV29-1; j_call: TRBJ2-3; clone_size: NA; d_call: NA; cdr3_aa: CSVLDGTDTQYF
v_call: TRBV6-1; j_call: TRBJ2-3; clone_size: few; d_call: TRBD1; cdr3_aa: CASSEGFGQGLDTQYF
v_call: TRBV2; j_call: TRBJ1-2; clone_size: NA; d_call: NA; cdr3_aa: CASSEVAGYGYTF
v_call: TRBV9; j_call: TRBJ2-5; clone_size: NA; d_call: TRBD2; cdr3_aa: CASSARGFQETQYF
v_call: TRBV4-2; j_call: TRBJ1-5; clone_size: few; d_call: NA; cdr3_aa: CASSQDMGPQHF
v_call: TRBV5-6; j_call: TRBJ2-3; clone_size: NA; d_call: TRBD2; cdr3_aa: CASSVPGTSGTDTQYF
v_call: TRBV5-4; j_call: TRBJ2-2; clone_size: NA; d_call: TRBD2; cdr3_aa: CASSLGGGRSTGELFF
v_call: TRBV27; j_call: TRBJ1-2; clone_size: NA; d_call: NA; cdr3_aa: CASSLRENYGYTF
v_call: TRBV6-6; j_call: TRBJ1-1; clone_size: NA; d_call: NA; cdr3_aa: CASSPRAWNTEAFF
v_call: TRBV21-1; j_call: TRBJ2-7; clone_size: NA; d_call: NA; cdr3_aa: CASSKTSGGAYTSSYEQYF
v_call: TRBV9; j_call: TRBJ1-5; clone_size: few; d_call: NA; cdr3_aa: CASSVGGVNQPQHF
v_call: TRBV6-6; j_call: TRBJ2-5; clone_size: few; d_call: TRBD1; cdr3_aa: CASSRRDRETQYF
v_call: TRBV4-3; j_call: TRBJ2-4; clone_size: many; d_call: TRBD2; cdr3_aa: CASSQGLAGAKNIQYF
v_call: TRBV7-2; j_call: TRBJ2-1; clone_size: few; d_call: NA; cdr3_aa: CASSLEVVRGLNEQFF
v_call: TRBV5-6; j_call: TRBJ2-3; clone_size: many; d_call: TRBD1; cdr3_aa: CASSWQQGVTDTQYF
v_call: TRBV5-1; j_call: TRBJ2-5; clone_size: few; d_call: NA; cdr3_aa: CASSPGTVGVKETQYF
v_call: TRBV4-3; j_call: TRBJ2-1; clone_size: NA; d_call: TRBD2; cdr3_aa: CASSRSSGGNNEQFF
v_call: TRBV18; j_call: TRBJ1-1; clone_size: NA; d_call: NA; cdr3_aa: CASSPDLNTEAFF
v_call: TRBV5-4; j_call: TRBJ1-1; clone_size: few; d_call: NA; cdr3_aa: CASSLGQPYTEAFF
v_call: TRBV7-2; j_call: TRBJ1-2; clone_size: NA; d_call: NA; cdr3_aa: CASSSWGKANYGYTF
v_call: TRBV27; j_call: TRBJ1-2; clone_size: NA; d_call: TRBD1; cdr3_aa: CASSDVFTSGTGEYGYTF
v_call: TRBV27; j_call: TRBJ2-3; clone_size: few; d_call: NA; cdr3_aa: CASRVYSTDTQYF
v_call: TRBV9; j_call: TRBJ2-3; clone_size: NA; d_call: NA; cdr3_aa: CASSGGGYVTDTQYF
v_call: TRBV5-4; j_call: TRBJ2-3; clone_size: NA; d_call: TRBD2; cdr3_aa: CASSQGVAGGRRGTDTQYF
v_call: TRBV25-1; j_call: TRBJ2-1; clone_size: NA; d_call: NA; cdr3_aa: CASSLPGPYNEQFF
v_call: TRBV21-1; j_call: TRBJ2-2; clone_size: many; d_call: NA; cdr3_aa: CASSSWKSGELFF
v_call: TRBV6-1; j_call: TRBJ2-5; clone_size: NA; d_call: TRBD2; cdr3_aa: CASSNPLGGKETQYF
v_call: TRBV11-2; j_call: TRBJ1-1; clone_size: few; d_call: TRBD1; cdr3_aa: CASRDRGYLNTEAFF
v_call: TRBV6-4; j_call: TRBJ1-5; clone_size: NA; d_call: NA; cdr3_aa: CASSDQQPQHF
v_call: TRBV6-1; j_call: TRBJ1-3; clone_size: NA; d_call: NA; cdr3_aa: CAISRTVSGNTIYF
v_call: TRBV6-6; j_call: TRBJ1-5; clone_size: NA; d_call: NA; cdr3_aa: CASSLDGNQPQHF